These 6 T cell receptor beta chains were sequenced from one sample in a study of control samples from healthy donors and cancer patients. Generated by immunoSEQ multiplex PCR, the TCRdb table keeps only in-frame clones and is missing some. The sample consists of 150,000 or so clones, 90% to 95% of them appearing once. Material for sequencing was PBMCs. The receptor source for this set is a man aged 55 to 70 with colorectal cancer.

CDR3 residues: CASSSRDAQRRNQPQHF. For the CDR3, the DNA is TGTGCCAGCAGTTCCCGGGATGCCCAGAGGCGCAATCAGCCCCAGCATTTT. The genes are TRBV27 and TRBJ1-5; unclear D gene. Germline CDR1 reads MNHEY; CDR2 reads SMNVEV (reference sequence). The germline V and J ends were trimmed by 4 bases and 2 bases, with 18 bases remaining between them. The CDR3 has 17 amino acids.

The chain joins TRBV7-9 to TRBJ1-2, with 11 nucleotides matching TRBD1. CDR3 length: 16 amino acids. Germline CDR1 is SEHNR and CDR2 is FQNEAQ (reference sequence). V trimming: 5 bases; J trimming: 6 bases; junction bases outside the gene matches: 11. CDR3 in amino acids: CASSPNPGQGANGYTF. The CDR3 region has the DNA TGTGCCAGCAGCCCCAATCCCGGACAGGGGGCAAATGGCTACACCTTC.

The chain has TRBV12-3 or TRBV12-4 and TRBJ1-2; a weak D match, TRBD1 (5 bases). The CDR3 spans 12 residues. The germline V and J ends were trimmed by 4 bases and 3 bases, with 6 bases remaining between them. DNA for the CDR3: TGTGCCAGCAGTTCGGGGGACTATGGCTACACCTTC. Its translation is CASSSGDYGYTF.

The rearrangement links TRBV10-1 to TRBJ1-3; D unclear. Trimming removed 0 bases at V and 1 base at J, with 10 bases between. The germline CDR1 and CDR2 sequences are WNHNN and SYGVQD (reference sequence). The CDR3 covers 16 residues. The CDR3 spells CASSESGGQSGNTIYF. In DNA, the CDR3 is TGCGCCAGCAGTGAGTCGGGAGGGCAATCTGGAAACACCATATATTTT.

V usage is TRBV19 and J usage is TRBJ1-2, with D tentatively TRBD1 (6 bases). Trimming left V 4 bases short and J 5 bases short, with 8 bases between. The germline gives CDR1 LNHDA, CDR2 SQIVND (reference sequence). The CDR3 has 12 residues. DNA of the CDR3: TGTGCCAGTAGTAAGACAGGATATGGCTACACCTTC. Translation: CASSKTGYGYTF.

The V call is TRBV18, the J call TRBJ2-5; TRBD2 matches at 10 bases. The CDR3 consists of 16 residues. Germline-derived CDR1 and CDR2 are KGHSH and LQKENI. The J segment lost 7 bases and the V segment lost 3 bases, leaving 11 bases of the junction unmatched. CDR3 residues: CASSPPSSGGSGTQYF. The CDR3 DNA reads as TGTGCCAGCTCACCGCCGTCTAGCGGGGGCTCAGGGACCCAGTACTTC.